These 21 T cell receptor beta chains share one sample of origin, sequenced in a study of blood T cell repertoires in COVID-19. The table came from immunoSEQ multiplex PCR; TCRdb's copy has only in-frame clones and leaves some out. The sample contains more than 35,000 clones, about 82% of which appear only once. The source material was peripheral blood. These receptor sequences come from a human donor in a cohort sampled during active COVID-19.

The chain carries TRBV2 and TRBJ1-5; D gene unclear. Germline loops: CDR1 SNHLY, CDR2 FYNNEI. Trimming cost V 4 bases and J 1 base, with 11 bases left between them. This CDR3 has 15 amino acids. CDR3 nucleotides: TGTGCCAGCAGTGGCGGGGTTGACAGCAATCAGCCCCAGCATTTT. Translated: CASSGGVDSNQPQHF. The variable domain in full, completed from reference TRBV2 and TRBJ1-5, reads EPEVTQTPSHQVTQMGQEVILRCVPISNHLYFYWYRQILGQKVEFLVSFYNNEISEKSEIFDDQFSVERPDGSNFTLKIRSTKLEDSAMYFCASSGGVDSNQPQHFGDGTRLSIL.

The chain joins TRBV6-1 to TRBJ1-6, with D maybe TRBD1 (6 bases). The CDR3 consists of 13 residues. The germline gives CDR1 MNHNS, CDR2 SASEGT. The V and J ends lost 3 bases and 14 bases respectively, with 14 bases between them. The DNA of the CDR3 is TGTGCCAGCAGTGAGACAGGAGTGTTAACCCTCCACTTT. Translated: CASSETGVLTLHF.

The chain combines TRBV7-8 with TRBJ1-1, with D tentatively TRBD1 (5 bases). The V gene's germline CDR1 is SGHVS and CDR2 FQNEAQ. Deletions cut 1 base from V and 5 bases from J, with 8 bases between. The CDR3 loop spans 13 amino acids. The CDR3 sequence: CASSLGGRTEAFF. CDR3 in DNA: TGTGCCAGCAGCTTAGGGGGGAGGACTGAAGCTTTCTTT.

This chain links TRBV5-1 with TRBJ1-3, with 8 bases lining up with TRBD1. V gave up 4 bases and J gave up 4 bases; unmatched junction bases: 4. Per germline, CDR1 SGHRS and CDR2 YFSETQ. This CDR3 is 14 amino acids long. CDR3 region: CASSPQGAGNTIYF. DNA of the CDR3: TGCGCCAGCAGCCCCCAGGGGGCCGGAAACACCATATATTTT.

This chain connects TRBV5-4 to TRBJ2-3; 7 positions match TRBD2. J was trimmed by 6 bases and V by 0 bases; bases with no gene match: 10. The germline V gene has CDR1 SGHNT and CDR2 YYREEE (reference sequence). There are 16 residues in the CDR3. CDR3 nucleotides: TGTGCCAGCAGCTTGGCCGCAGGACTAGGGAGTGATACGCAGTATTTT. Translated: CASSLAAGLGSDTQYF. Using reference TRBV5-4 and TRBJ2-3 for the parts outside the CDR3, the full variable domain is ETGVTQSPTHLIKTRGQQVTLRCSSQSGHNTVSWYQQALGQGPQFIFQYYREEENGRGNFPPRFSGLQFPNYSSELNVNALELDDSALYLCASSLAAGLGSDTQYFGPGTRLTVL.

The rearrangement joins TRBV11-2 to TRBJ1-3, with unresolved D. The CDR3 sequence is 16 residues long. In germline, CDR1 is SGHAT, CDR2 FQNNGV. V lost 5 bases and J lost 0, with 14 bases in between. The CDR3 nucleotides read TGTGCCAGCAGCCCCTTCCAACACAGCTCTGGAAACACCATATATTTT. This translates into CASSPFQHSSGNTIYF.

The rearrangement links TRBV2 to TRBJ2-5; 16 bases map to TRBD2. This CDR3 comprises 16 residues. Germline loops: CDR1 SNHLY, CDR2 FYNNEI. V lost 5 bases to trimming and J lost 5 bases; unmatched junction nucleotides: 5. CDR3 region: CASSPGTSGRGETQYF. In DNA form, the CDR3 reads TGTGCCAGCAGTCCGGGGACTAGCGGGAGGGGGGAGACCCAGTACTTC.

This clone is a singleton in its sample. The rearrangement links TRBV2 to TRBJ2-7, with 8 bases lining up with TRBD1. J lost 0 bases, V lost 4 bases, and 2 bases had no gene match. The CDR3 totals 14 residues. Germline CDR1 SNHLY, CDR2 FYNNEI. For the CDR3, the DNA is TGTGCCAGCAGTGGGACAGGGTTCTCCTACGAGCAGTACTTC. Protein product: CASSGTGFSYEQYF.

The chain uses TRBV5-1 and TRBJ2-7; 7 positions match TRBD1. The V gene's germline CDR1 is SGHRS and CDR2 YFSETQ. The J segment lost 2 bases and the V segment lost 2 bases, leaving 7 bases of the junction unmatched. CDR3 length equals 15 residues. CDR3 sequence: CASSFGDRPTYEQYF. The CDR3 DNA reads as TGCGCCAGCAGCTTCGGGGACAGACCAACCTACGAGCAGTACTTC.

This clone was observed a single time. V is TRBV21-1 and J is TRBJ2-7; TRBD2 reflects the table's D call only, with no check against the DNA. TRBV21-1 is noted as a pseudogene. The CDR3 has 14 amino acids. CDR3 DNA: TGTGCCAGCAGCAGGGGAGAAGGGTCCTACGAGCAGTACTTC. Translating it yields CASSRGEGSYEQYF.

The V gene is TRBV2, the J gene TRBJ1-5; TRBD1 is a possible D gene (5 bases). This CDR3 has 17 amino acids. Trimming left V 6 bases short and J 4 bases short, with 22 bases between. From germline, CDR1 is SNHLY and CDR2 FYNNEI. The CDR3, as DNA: TGTGCCAGCAGAAGAGACAGCCATACCGTTATTAATCAGCCCCAGCATTTT. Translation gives CASRRDSHTVINQPQHF. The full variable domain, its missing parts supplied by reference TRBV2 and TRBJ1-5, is EPEVTQTPSHQVTQMGQEVILRCVPISNHLYFYWYRQILGQKVEFLVSFYNNEISEKSEIFDDQFSVERPDGSNFTLKIRSTKLEDSAMYFCASRRDSHTVINQPQHFGDGTRLSIL.

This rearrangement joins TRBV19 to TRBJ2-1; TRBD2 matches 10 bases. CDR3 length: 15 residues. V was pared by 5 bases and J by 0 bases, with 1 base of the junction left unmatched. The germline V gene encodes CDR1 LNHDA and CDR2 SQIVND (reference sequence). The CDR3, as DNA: TGTGCCAGTAGTGCTAGCGGGAGCTCCTACAATGAGCAGTTCTTC. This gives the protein CASSASGSSYNEQFF.

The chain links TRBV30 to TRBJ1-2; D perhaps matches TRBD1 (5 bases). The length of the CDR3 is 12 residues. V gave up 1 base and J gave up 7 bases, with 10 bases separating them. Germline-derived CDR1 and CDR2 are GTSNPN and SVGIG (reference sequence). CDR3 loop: CAWSAGTAGYTF. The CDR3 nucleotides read TGTGCCTGGAGTGCAGGGACTGCTGGCTACACCTTC.

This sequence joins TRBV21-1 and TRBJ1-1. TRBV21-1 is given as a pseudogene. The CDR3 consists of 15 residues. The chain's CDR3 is CASSDLVATRTEAFF. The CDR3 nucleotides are TGTGCCAGCAGCGATCTTGTAGCTACACGCACTGAAGCTTTCTTT.

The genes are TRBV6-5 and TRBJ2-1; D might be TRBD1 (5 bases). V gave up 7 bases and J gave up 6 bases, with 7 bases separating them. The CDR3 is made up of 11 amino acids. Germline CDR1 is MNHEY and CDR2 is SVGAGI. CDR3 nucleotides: TGTGCCAGCACCAGGGCCAATGAGCAGTTCTTC. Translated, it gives CASTRANEQFF.

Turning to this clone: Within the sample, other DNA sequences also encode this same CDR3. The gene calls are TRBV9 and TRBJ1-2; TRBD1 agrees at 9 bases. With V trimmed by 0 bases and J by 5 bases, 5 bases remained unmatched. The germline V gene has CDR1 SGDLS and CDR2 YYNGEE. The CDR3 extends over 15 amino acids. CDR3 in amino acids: CASSVEGQGYYGYTF. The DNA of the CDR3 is TGTGCCAGCAGCGTAGAGGGACAGGGTTATTATGGCTACACCTTC.

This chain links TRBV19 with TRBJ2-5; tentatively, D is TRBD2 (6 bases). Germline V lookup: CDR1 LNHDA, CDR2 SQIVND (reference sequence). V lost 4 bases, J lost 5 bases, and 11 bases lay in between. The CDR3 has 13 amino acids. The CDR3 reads CASSTSRGETQYF. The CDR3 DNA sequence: TGTGCCAGTAGTACTAGCCGGGGGGAGACCCAGTACTTC.

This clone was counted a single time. In nucleotides, the CDR3 is TGCGCCAGCAGCTTGGAGGGACAGCTCTCAAATTACGAGCAGTACTTC. The encoded protein is CASSLEGQLSNYEQYF. The chain links TRBV5-1 to TRBJ2-7, with 7 bases that match TRBD1. V lost 0 bases, J lost 4 bases, and 10 bases stayed unmatched. Germline assignment: CDR1 SGHRS and CDR2 YFSETQ. The CDR3 has 16 amino acids.

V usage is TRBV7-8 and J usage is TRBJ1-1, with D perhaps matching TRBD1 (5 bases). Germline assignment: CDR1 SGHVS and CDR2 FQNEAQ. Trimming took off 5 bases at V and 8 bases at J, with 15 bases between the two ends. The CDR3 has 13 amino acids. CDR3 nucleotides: TGTGCCAGCAGCCAATTTTCCAGGGTCGAAGCTTTCTTT. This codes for CASSQFSRVEAFF.

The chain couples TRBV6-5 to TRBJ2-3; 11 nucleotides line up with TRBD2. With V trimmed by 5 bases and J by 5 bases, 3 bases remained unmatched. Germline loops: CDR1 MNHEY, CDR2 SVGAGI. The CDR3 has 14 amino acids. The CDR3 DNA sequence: TGTGCCAGCAGTCAGACTAGCGGGATAGATACGCAGTATTTT. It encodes CASSQTSGIDTQYF.

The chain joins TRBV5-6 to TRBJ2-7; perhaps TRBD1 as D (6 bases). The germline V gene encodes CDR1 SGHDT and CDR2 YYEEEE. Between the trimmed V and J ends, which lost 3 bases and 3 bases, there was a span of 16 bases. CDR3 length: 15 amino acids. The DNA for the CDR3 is TGTGCCAGCAGCTCACAGCGGACAGCTCTCTACGAGCAGTACTTC. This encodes CASSSQRTALYEQYF.